Below, 28 T cell receptor beta chains from the same sample are listed, as sequenced in a study of T cell responses to AZD1222 COVID-19 vaccine. Using immunoSEQ multiplex PCR, the repertoire was profiled, and TCRdb retains in-frame clones only, with some absent. The sample lists over 120,000 clones; about 93% were seen once. The sample was peripheral blood, taken on day 0 of AZD1222 vaccination. All receptors derive from an adult in good health.

CDR3 DNA sequence: TGTGCCAGCAGCCAAGGGGCAGGGGGCAATCAGCCCCAGCATTTT. Its protein product is CASSQGAGGNQPQHF. The rearrangement uses TRBV3-1 (or the pseudogene TRBV3-2) and TRBJ1-5; maybe TRBD1 (6 bases). Germline values: CDR1 LGHDT, CDR2 YNNKEL (reference sequence). This CDR3 contains 15 residues. Trimming took 1 base from V and 2 from J, leaving 9 bases between them.

The V and J genes are TRBV6-5 and TRBJ1-5, with D uncertain. The CDR3 consists of 16 residues. The germline CDR1 and CDR2 sequences are MNHEY and SVGAGI. V lost 0 bases, J lost 2 bases, and 11 bases lay in between. DNA of the CDR3: TGTGCCAGCAGTTACTCGGGGAATTTTGGCAATCAGCCCCAGCATTTT. It codes for CASSYSGNFGNQPQHF.

V gene TRBV15 combines with J gene TRBJ1-4; D remains ambiguous. The CDR3 runs 13 residues. The germline V gene encodes CDR1 LNHNV and CDR2 YYDKDF (reference sequence). V was pared by 8 bases and J by 5 bases, with 12 bases between. This chain's CDR3 is CATSFPPNEKLFF. Written as DNA, the CDR3 is TGTGCCACCTCGTTTCCTCCGAATGAAAAACTGTTTTTT.

The rearrangement links TRBV6-5 to TRBJ2-3, with 7 nucleotides matching TRBD2. V gave up 10 bases and J gave up 6 bases; unmatched junction bases: 13. The V gene's germline CDR1 is MNHEY and CDR2 SVGAGI. There are 14 residues in the CDR3. This CDR3 is CATTPRLASDTQYF. The DNA of the CDR3 is TGTGCCACCACGCCGAGACTAGCTTCGGATACGCAGTATTTT.

The J gene is TRBJ2-2, the V gene TRBV3-1 (or the pseudogene TRBV3-2); D ambiguous. CDR1 LGHDT and CDR2 YNNKEL come from the germline V gene (reference sequence). The CDR3 length is 14 residues. Trimming took 5 bases from V and 0 from J, leaving 7 bases between them. CDR3 bases: TGTGCCAGCAGCGCGGACCCGAACACCGGGGAGCTGTTTTTT. Protein product: CASSADPNTGELFF.

The chain recombines TRBV11-2 with TRBJ2-3; D remains ambiguous. The germline V and J ends were trimmed by 3 bases and 6 bases, with 4 bases remaining between them. The germline gives CDR1 SGHAT, CDR2 FQNNGV. The CDR3 runs to 11 residues. CDR3 in DNA: TGTGCCAGCAGCTTTCCCGATACGCAGTATTTT. Encoded protein: CASSFPDTQYF.

J is TRBJ1-2 and V is TRBV19, with a possible D match to TRBD1 (5 bases). V lost 11 bases to trimming and J lost 2 bases, with 15 bases between them. This CDR3 has 13 amino acids. The germline V gene has CDR1 LNHDA and CDR2 SQIVND (reference sequence). In DNA form, the CDR3 reads TGTGCCGCTAGCGGGGGAGGGAACTATGGCTACACCTTC. It yields the protein CAASGGGNYGYTF. The whole variable domain, filled in from reference TRBV19 and TRBJ1-2, reads DGGITQSPKYLFRKEGQNVTLSCEQNLNHDAMYWYRQDPGQGLRLIYYSQIVNDFQKGDIAEGYSVSREKKESFPLTVTSAQKNPTAFYLCAASGGGNYGYTFGSGTRLTVV.

DNA of the CDR3: TGTGCCAGCAGCTTGGAGGATGACAGGGGATCCCTTTACTATGGCTACACCTTC. It translates to CASSLEDDRGSLYYGYTF. The chain links TRBV5-5 to TRBJ1-2, with TRBD1 matching over 8 bases. V lost 0 bases to trimming and J lost 3 bases; unmatched junction nucleotides: 13. Germline V lookup: CDR1 SGHKS, CDR2 YYEKEE (reference sequence). The CDR3 spans 18 residues.

This clone appeared a single time. The chain couples TRBV2 to TRBJ2-3; possibly TRBD1 for D (5 bases). CDR3 length: 14 residues. Germline CDR1 reads SNHLY; CDR2 reads FYNNEI. The V and J ends lost 8 bases and 4 bases respectively, with 16 bases between them. In DNA form, the CDR3 reads TGTGCCAGCGTACCAGGGCCCCAAGCAGATACGCAGTATTTT. It translates to CASVPGPQADTQYF.

The gene calls are TRBV19 and TRBJ1-1; D possibly corresponds to TRBD1 (6 bases). This CDR3 is built from 13 residues. The ends were cut back, 0 bases at V and 8 bases at J, with 10 bases in the middle. Germline V lookup: CDR1 LNHDA, CDR2 SQIVND (reference sequence). The CDR3 reads CASSIDSGTEAFF. The CDR3 DNA is TGTGCCAGTAGTATAGATTCCGGGACAGAAGCTTTCTTT. Using reference TRBV19 and TRBJ1-1 for the parts outside the CDR3, the full variable domain is DGGITQSPKYLFRKEGQNVTLSCEQNLNHDAMYWYRQDPGQGLRLIYYSQIVNDFQKGDIAEGYSVSREKKESFPLTVTSAQKNPTAFYLCASSIDSGTEAFFGQGTRLTVV.

J is TRBJ2-1 and V is TRBV3-1 (or the pseudogene TRBV3-2), with D possibly being TRBD1 or TRBD2 (7 bases each). Trimming took 1 base from V and 15 from J, leaving 16 bases between them. This CDR3 region has 13 residues. From germline, CDR1 is LGHDT and CDR2 YNNKEL (reference sequence). As DNA, the CDR3 is TGTGCCAGCAGCCAAGGTGGTCAGGGGGGGTTGTTCTTC. It specifies CASSQGGQGGLFF.

The chain joins TRBV4-3 to TRBJ2-5; 9 bases agree with TRBD1. Germline trimming cut 1 base from V and 4 bases from J; bases unmatched to any gene: 7. Per germline, CDR1 LGHNA and CDR2 YSLEER. This CDR3 spans 16 amino acids. The CDR3, as DNA: TGCGCCAGCAGCCAAGTGACAGGGGGAGTCGCAGAGACCCAGTACTTC. It encodes CASSQVTGGVAETQYF.

The chain carries TRBV11-2 and TRBJ2-3, with D unclear. Germline CDR1 SGHAT, CDR2 FQNNGV. Trimming left V 1 base short and J 0 bases short, with 2 bases between. The CDR3 has 13 residues. This chain's CDR3 is CASSLGSTDTQYF. CDR3 bases: TGTGCCAGCAGCTTAGGGAGCACAGATACGCAGTATTTT.

The gene calls are TRBV5-4 and TRBJ2-1; D might be TRBD2 (6 bases). Trimming took off 4 bases at V and 8 bases at J, with 16 bases between the two ends. The CDR3 loop spans 14 amino acids. Germline V lookup: CDR1 SGHNT, CDR2 YYREEE (reference sequence). CDR3 amino acids: CASSKLAQPHEQFF. The CDR3 DNA sequence: TGTGCCAGCAGCAAACTAGCCCAGCCCCATGAGCAGTTCTTC.

This chain links TRBV2 with TRBJ1-2; 10 bases are shared with TRBD1. CDR3 length: 13 amino acids. Germline CDR1 and CDR2: SNHLY and FYNNEI. V shed 8 bases, J shed 4 bases, and the junction held 4 bases outside the gene matches. The CDR3 sequence is CASGGQGSYGYTF. The CDR3 region has the DNA TGTGCCAGCGGGGGACAGGGGAGCTATGGCTACACCTTC. Full variable domain (outside the CDR3, taken from reference TRBV2 and TRBJ1-2): EPEVTQTPSHQVTQMGQEVILRCVPISNHLYFYWYRQILGQKVEFLVSFYNNEISEKSEIFDDQFSVERPDGSNFTLKIRSTKLEDSAMYFCASGGQGSYGYTFGSGTRLTVV.

The chain carries TRBV3-1 (or the pseudogene TRBV3-2) and TRBJ1-1; D remains ambiguous. The germline CDR1 and CDR2 sequences are LGHDT and YNNKEL (reference sequence). The germline V and J ends were trimmed by 4 bases and 7 bases, with 10 bases remaining between them. The CDR3 is 12 amino acids. The CDR3 spells CASSLWTGEAFF. CDR3 nucleotide sequence: TGTGCCAGCAGCCTGTGGACGGGTGAAGCTTTCTTT.

The chain employs TRBV24-1 and TRBJ2-3, with TRBD2 identical over 8 bases. The germline gives CDR1 KGHDR, CDR2 SFDVKD. V shed 4 bases and J 2 bases; nucleotides not matched to a gene: 7. The CDR3 covers 16 residues. For the CDR3, the DNA is TGTGCCACCAGTGAATCACGGACTAGCTACACAGATACGCAGTATTTT. Protein sequence: CATSESRTSYTDTQYF.

The V and J genes are TRBV2 and TRBJ2-2; D gene uncertain. The CDR3 is 18 residues long. The V and J ends lost 11 bases and 0 bases respectively, with 25 bases between them. Looked up from germline, CDR1 is SNHLY and CDR2 is FYNNEI. CDR3 protein: CAAKVTPRNLANTGELFF. The DNA of the CDR3 is TGTGCCGCTAAAGTGACTCCCCGTAATCTCGCGAACACCGGGGAGCTGTTTTTT.

The chain links TRBV18 to TRBJ2-1; 10 bases fit TRBD2. Germline lookup yields CDR1 KGHSH and CDR2 LQKENI. CDR3 length: 17 amino acids. With V trimmed by 3 bases and J by 6 bases, 11 bases remained unmatched. CDR3 sequence: CASSPLRASGRVNEQFF. CDR3 sequence (DNA): TGTGCCAGCTCACCCCTTCGAGCTAGCGGGAGAGTCAATGAGCAGTTCTTC.

V and J are TRBV7-2 and TRBJ1-1; D perhaps matches TRBD1 (5 bases). Germline V gene data show CDR1 as SGHTA and CDR2 as FQGNSA. The V gene lost 3 bases and the J gene lost 7 bases, with 12 bases spanning the gap. CDR3 length: 13 residues. In DNA form, the CDR3 reads TGTGCCAGCAGCTTTCAAACAGGAGATGAAGCTTTCTTT. It translates to CASSFQTGDEAFF.

This chain links TRBV10-3 with TRBJ2-7; possibly TRBD1 for D (6 bases). The CDR3 totals 13 residues. Trimming removed 8 bases from V and 5 bases from J, with 16 bases in between. Germline V gene lookup returns CDR1 ENHRY and CDR2 SYGVKD. CDR3 coding DNA: TGTGCCATCGCCAGGGGACCTGGCGACGAGCAGTACTTC. Translated: CAIARGPGDEQYF.

This clone was picked up one time. The rearrangement uses TRBV28 and TRBJ2-7; D uncertain. This CDR3 comprises 14 residues. Trimming pared 6 bases from V and 2 bases from J, leaving 14 bases between. Germline CDR1 is MDHEN and CDR2 is SYDVKM. The CDR3: CASRPPGIAYEQYF. In nucleotides, the CDR3 is TGTGCCAGCAGACCCCCAGGAATAGCCTACGAGCAGTACTTC.

As DNA, the CDR3 is TGTGCCAGCGCGTCATGGGGGGATAAAGATACGCAGTATTTT. As protein: CASASWGDKDTQYF. This chain joins TRBV27 and TRBJ2-3; weak D call: TRBD2 (6 bases). The germline V and J ends were trimmed by 8 bases and 5 bases, with 17 bases remaining between them. The germline V gene has CDR1 MNHEY and CDR2 SMNVEV (reference sequence). The CDR3 is 14 residues long.

The chain is built from TRBV19 and TRBJ1-5; D is unresolved. This CDR3 spans 12 amino acids. Trimming stripped 6 bases from V and 5 bases from J, with 8 bases between. Germline CDR1 is LNHDA and CDR2 is SQIVND (reference sequence). The CDR3 sequence is CASSVRDQPQHF. Here the CDR3 DNA reads TGTGCCAGTAGCGTGCGGGATCAGCCCCAGCATTTT.

This sequence joins TRBV10-3 and TRBJ1-2; D might be TRBD1 (5 bases). CDR1 is ENHRY and CDR2 is SYGVKD in the germline V gene. The CDR3 is made up of 13 amino acids. Trimming removed 7 bases at V and 5 bases at J, with 14 bases between. CDR3 DNA sequence: TGTGCCATCAAAGGGACGGTCACTTATGGCTACACCTTC. This sequence encodes CAIKGTVTYGYTF.

This clone was found once. V and J are TRBV12-5 and TRBJ2-7; D could derive from TRBD1 or TRBD2 (5 bases each). The CDR3 has 21 amino acids. The germline gives CDR1 LGHNT, CDR2 FRNRAP. V was clipped by 0 bases and J by 3 bases, with 30 bases between them. CDR3: CASGLVGAMFGDPTTVYEQYF. For the CDR3, the DNA is TGTGCTAGTGGTTTGGTAGGCGCAATGTTCGGGGACCCCACGACCGTCTACGAGCAGTACTTC.

V usage is TRBV4-3 and J usage is TRBJ2-3; 14 bases map to TRBD2. This CDR3 has 18 amino acids. CDR1 is LGHNA, CDR2 YSLEER, per germline. The ends lost 1 base at V and 9 bases at J; junction bases unmatched: 12. The CDR3 DNA sequence: TGCGCCAGCAGCCAAGGACTAGCGGGAGGGCCTGGTTATACCACGCAGTATTTT. This sequence encodes CASSQGLAGGPGYTTQYF.

V gene TRBV5-4 combines with J gene TRBJ2-1; unclear D gene. The V and J ends lost 0 bases and 7 bases respectively, with 5 bases between them. The CDR3 totals 12 residues. Germline V gives CDR1 SGHNT, CDR2 YYREEE (reference sequence). Here the CDR3 reads CASSLGPNEQFF. CDR3 bases: TGTGCCAGCAGCTTGGGGCCAAATGAGCAGTTCTTC.